This T cell receptor (beta chain) is drawn from a study of blood T cell repertoires in COVID-19. Background on the study: Sources were T cells, B-cell-depleted T cells, or PBMCs; the material itself was cDNA or gDNA.

Original methodology: How many nucleated cells were present was estimated from reference gene primer amplification. Using immunoSEQ multiplex PCR, the repertoire was profiled, and TCRdb retains in-frame clones only, with some absent. The D gene and trimming were derived from the DNA, and the V and J assignments and clone size from that table. There are about 330,000 clones in the sample; approximately 90% occur only once, and about 10% lies in the top ten. The ends lost 1 base at V and 7 bases at J; junction bases unmatched: 9. The CDR3 runs 16 residues. The germline CDR1 and CDR2 sequences are SGHRS and YFSETQ. Before being deemed recovered, Cohort 3 donors had two negative PCRs, clearance, or symptom resolution.

The receptor comes from a woman younger than 35 who had recovered from COVID-19. Sample: PBMCs or T cells enriched from blood (not recorded which). The chain recombines TRBV5-1 with TRBJ1-2; 11 bases line up with TRBD1. This CDR3 reads CASSLLRTGGGSGYTF. The CDR3 DNA reads as TGCGCCAGCAGCTTGTTAAGGACAGGGGGCGGCTCTGGCTACACCTTC.